Listed below are T cell receptor beta chains from one sample, sequenced in a study of post-analysis software for immune sequencing data. TCRdb analysed the PCR reads with MiXCR anew, one entry per CDR3 protein. This sample yields 450,000 to 650,000 distinct CDR3 sequences, of which roughly 46% are seen a single time; roughly 1.7% belongs to the top ten. Sequenced material: blood. These receptors originate from a girl aged 10 to 17 with multiple sclerosis. Each CDR3 is given with its conserved first and last residue. Each record gives: clone size, D gene, V gene, CDR3 protein. The D gene is left open where the match is weak. Some rows mark clone size as missing; the rest say once, few, many or name a class of expanded clone.

>NA|TRBD1|TRBV6-1
CASSVPGQGDYGYTF
>NA|TRBD1|TRBV29-1
CSVAGQGNIQYF
>NA|NA|TRBV15
CATSRDVYGGGGDGYTF
>NA|NA|TRBV9
CASSPMAGNTEAFF
>NA|NA|TRBV4-1
CASSPSGASNQPQHF
>NA|NA|TRBV5-1
CASSLAGTYSGANVLTF
>once|TRBD1|TRBV3-1
CASSQGQETYNEQFF
>few|TRBD2|TRBV5-1
CASSLASGGSYEQYF
>NA|NA|TRBV12-3/TRBV12-4
CASVGGIMVSEAFF
>NA|NA|TRBV5-1
CASSSGTRGTDTQYF
>few|NA|TRBV11-2
CASSLEGFEQYF
>NA|NA|TRBV24-1
CATSDLTPGTQDTRYF
>NA|NA|TRBV12-3/TRBV12-4
CASSRGQLNQPQHF
>NA|TRBD2|TRBV11-3
CASSGRLAEPTDTQYF
>NA|NA|TRBV10-3
CAVQGTGANVLTF
>few|TRBD1|TRBV10-3
CATRTGEETQYF
>NA|TRBD1|TRBV29-1
CSVEVKPGQSSGTQYF
>few|NA|TRBV29-1
CSVYASDSYEQYF
>few|NA|TRBV27
CASSLSALSTDTQYF
>NA|NA|TRBV3-1
CASSQDPAGSMNTEAFF
>NA|NA|TRBV7-8
CASSHRWVNTEAFF
>NA|TRBD2|TRBV6-6
CASSDPGLAGSYEQYF
>NA|NA|TRBV12-3/TRBV12-4
CASARRRAETDTQYF
>NA|NA|TRBV28
CASSPRQLRYEQYF
>few|TRBD1|TRBV20-1
CSARSSGQGRETQYF
>NA|TRBD2|TRBV29-1
CSGGGGPLSYNEQFF
>NA|TRBD1|TRBV20-1
CSASEQGSTYEQYF
>NA|TRBD1|TRBV6-2/TRBV6-3
CASSYSEDRGRETQYF
>few|NA|TRBV23-1
CALATGGPYEQYF
>NA|TRBD2|TRBV4-1
CASSQEVGRASGSYNEQFF
>NA|NA|TRBV10-3
CAISGDRSSSYNEQFF
>few|TRBD1|TRBV12-3/TRBV12-4
CASRDRGVTEQFF
>NA|NA|TRBV20-1
CSAPSSCNEQFF
>few|TRBD1|TRBV6-5
CASSYSITGGSYEQYF
>few|NA|TRBV29-1
CSVVWGSSYNEQFF
>many|NA|TRBV29-1
CNKESGARTCPYNSPLHF
>NA|NA|TRBV5-1
CASSSPVLYEQYF
>NA|NA|TRBV12-3/TRBV12-4
CASSLTRSDTQYF
>NA|NA|TRBV20-1
CSATRTAMNTEAFF
>NA|NA|TRBV5-1
CASSLETRGRGNGYTF
>NA|NA|TRBV7-2
CANSLHMNTDTQYF
>few|TRBD1|TRBV7-2
CASSLGETGELGDTQYF
>few|NA|TRBV7-2
CASSFGSTPVYQPQHF
>few|NA|TRBV20-1
CSAGGSTTDTQYF
>few|NA|TRBV5-1
CASREEVSYEQYF
>few|TRBD2|TRBV29-1
CSVLRGEAYEQYF
>NA|TRBD2|TRBV7-9
CASSSVSGSEQYF
>few|NA|TRBV20-1
CSARDAVVLYGYTF